This paragraph covers one T cell receptor (beta chain) sequence. The data belong to a study of blood T cell repertoires in COVID-19. Across the study: Specimens from acute and convalescent COVID-19 originated in the United States, Italy and Spain. The cDNA or gDNA used as material had been derived from T cells, B-cell-depleted T cells, or PBMCs.

CDR3 length: 14 residues. Some clones are missing from TCRdb's copy, which holds only in-frame ones; the method was immunoSEQ multiplex PCR. The sample lists 150,000 to 200,000 clones, roughly 86% occurring once. The rearrangement joins TRBV21-1 to TRBJ2-7; TRBD1 is the table's D call, not checked against the DNA. TRBV21-1 is a listed pseudogene. Sequences were obtained from peripheral blood. The receptor's source is a man between 65 and 80 years old with acute or convalescent COVID-19. CDR3 loop: CASRYRVKNYEQYF. In nucleotides, the CDR3 is TGTGCCAGCAGATACAGGGTAAAGAACTACGAGCAGTACTTC.